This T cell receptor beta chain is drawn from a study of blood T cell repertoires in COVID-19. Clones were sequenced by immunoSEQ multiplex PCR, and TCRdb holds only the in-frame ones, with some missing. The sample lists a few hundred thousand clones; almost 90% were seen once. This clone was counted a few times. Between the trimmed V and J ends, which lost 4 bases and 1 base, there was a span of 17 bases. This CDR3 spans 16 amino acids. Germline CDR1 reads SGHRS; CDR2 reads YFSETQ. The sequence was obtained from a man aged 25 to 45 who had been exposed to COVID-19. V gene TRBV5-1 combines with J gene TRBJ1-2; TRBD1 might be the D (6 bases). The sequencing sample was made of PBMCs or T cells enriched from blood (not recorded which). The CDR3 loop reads CASSPRPTGFNYGYTF. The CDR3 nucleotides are TGCGCCAGCAGCCCACGGCCGACAGGCTTTAACTATGGCTACACCTTC.